This is a list of T cell receptor beta chains from one sample in a study of human T cells and chemical hapten exposure. TCRdb redid the calling of the RACE reads with MiXCR, one entry per CDR3 protein. This table has under 200,000 distinct CDR3 sequences, about 31% appearing once. Here the sequenced sample was whole blood, taken in connection with sensitization to the hapten diphenylcyclopropenone (DPC). These receptors originate from a woman aged 25 to 39 with alopecia areata. Some clones in this sample may be carry-over from other donors' samples. Both conserved end residues are part of each CDR3. The order of the fields is CDR3 DNA, CDR3 protein, J gene, V gene, D gene, clone size. D genes are given only for firm matches. Only part of the rows carry a size: once, few, many, or a class if the clone is expanded.

CDR3 DNA: TGCGCCAGCAGCCAGACTAGGGTATCCGGGGAGCTGTTTTTT
CDR3 protein: CASSQTRVSGELFF
J gene: TRBJ2-2
V gene: TRBV4-3
D gene: .
clone size: .

CDR3 DNA: TGCAGCGAGCGAAAGGCAGCCGGTCAGGTCTACACCTTC
CDR3 protein: CSERKAAGQVYTF
J gene: TRBJ1-2
V gene: TRBV29-1
D gene: .
clone size: few

CDR3 DNA: TGTGCCAGCAGCTCGCGCCGACAGGGGTTGTGGCAGTTCTTC
CDR3 protein: CASSSRRQGLWQFF
J gene: TRBJ2-1
V gene: TRBV7-9
D gene: TRBD1
clone size: .

CDR3 DNA: TGTGCCAGCAGCCCCGATGGGGACCGAAGCTCCTACGAGCAGTACTTC
CDR3 protein: CASSPDGDRSSYEQYF
J gene: TRBJ2-7
V gene: TRBV12-3/TRBV12-4
D gene: .
clone size: .

CDR3 DNA: TGTGCCAGCACTCATTCCGGGACAGGGGTTCGGGCTTTCTTT
CDR3 protein: CASTHSGTGVRAFF
J gene: TRBJ1-1
V gene: TRBV28
D gene: TRBD1
clone size: .

CDR3 DNA: TGTGCCAGCAGTCCTTCCGGGACTAGCGGCCGGGGGGCGAGCAATGAGCAGTTCTTC
CDR3 protein: CASSPSGTSGRGASNEQFF
J gene: TRBJ2-1
V gene: TRBV6-4
D gene: TRBD2
clone size: .

CDR3 DNA: TGTGCCAGCAGCTTTAATGAAGGTATGAACACTGAAGCTTTCTTT
CDR3 protein: CASSFNEGMNTEAFF
J gene: TRBJ1-1
V gene: TRBV5-5
D gene: .
clone size: .

CDR3 DNA: TGTGCCAGCAGCCCCTGGACAGGGGCAAATGAGCAGTTCTTC
CDR3 protein: CASSPWTGANEQFF
J gene: TRBJ2-1
V gene: TRBV14
D gene: TRBD1
clone size: .

CDR3 DNA: TGTGCCATCAGTGACAGGGGAAGAACGTTGGGTTATGGCTACACCTTC
CDR3 protein: CAISDRGRTLGYGYTF
J gene: TRBJ1-2
V gene: TRBV10-3
D gene: .
clone size: .

CDR3 DNA: TGTGCCAGCAGTTACGGACAGGCCCCTGGGGGCAATCAGCCCCAGCATTTT
CDR3 protein: CASSYGQAPGGNQPQHF
J gene: TRBJ1-5
V gene: TRBV6-2/TRBV6-3
D gene: TRBD1
clone size: few

CDR3 DNA: TGTGCCAGCAGTTTAAGTTACTCGGGGCAGTTCTTC
CDR3 protein: CASSLSYSGQFF
J gene: TRBJ2-1
V gene: TRBV28
D gene: .
clone size: .

CDR3 DNA: TGCGGTGCTCCACCGAGGGGGGGACATACAGATACGCAGTATTTT
CDR3 protein: CGAPPRGGHTDTQYF
J gene: TRBJ2-3
V gene: TRBV20-1
D gene: .
clone size: few

CDR3 DNA: TGTGCCAGCAGTCACCGGGACAATATCCAAGAGACCCAGTACTTC
CDR3 protein: CASSHRDNIQETQYF
J gene: TRBJ2-5
V gene: TRBV28
D gene: .
clone size: .

CDR3 DNA: TGCTCGGGACTAAAGGGGACAGATACGCAGTATTTT
CDR3 protein: CSGLKGTDTQYF
J gene: TRBJ2-3
V gene: TRBV20-1
D gene: TRBD2
clone size: .

CDR3 DNA: TGTGCCAGCAGTAGGGACAGGGGGATACAAGAGACCCAGTACTTC
CDR3 protein: CASSRDRGIQETQYF
J gene: TRBJ2-5
V gene: TRBV28
D gene: TRBD1
clone size: .

CDR3 DNA: TGTGCCAGCAGCTCCCACGATGGGAGGATGGATTCACCCCTCCACTTT
CDR3 protein: CASSSHDGRMDSPLHF
J gene: TRBJ1-6
V gene: TRBV11-1
D gene: .
clone size: .

CDR3 DNA: TGTGCCACCCCAGACCAGCGGGAGAGTACAGATACGCAGTATTTT
CDR3 protein: CATPDQRESTDTQYF
J gene: TRBJ2-3
V gene: TRBV10-3
D gene: TRBD2
clone size: few

CDR3 DNA: TGTGCCAGCTCGGGACAGGGAGGCGAAAAACTGTTTTTT
CDR3 protein: CASSGQGGEKLFF
J gene: TRBJ1-4
V gene: TRBV10-3
D gene: TRBD1
clone size: .

CDR3 DNA: TGCGCCAGCAGCCAAGGGCGTGGTGAGGGCGGCTACACCTTC
CDR3 protein: CASSQGRGEGGYTF
J gene: TRBJ1-2
V gene: TRBV4-3
D gene: .
clone size: few

CDR3 DNA: TGTGCCAGCATGGGTCCTAGACGGGAGCAGTACTTC
CDR3 protein: CASMGPRREQYF
J gene: TRBJ2-7
V gene: TRBV6-2/TRBV6-3
D gene: .
clone size: .

CDR3 DNA: TGTGCCAGCAGTGAAGCGGGTCCTTATGGCTACACCTTC
CDR3 protein: CASSEAGPYGYTF
J gene: TRBJ1-2
V gene: TRBV2
D gene: .
clone size: few

CDR3 DNA: TGTGCCAGCAGCGCGGGGGGCAGCCACAATGAGCAGTTCTTC
CDR3 protein: CASSAGGSHNEQFF
J gene: TRBJ2-1
V gene: TRBV7-7
D gene: TRBD2
clone size: .

CDR3 DNA: TGTGCCAGCAGTTCCTTAAGGGGGCGGAACTATGGCTACACCTTC
CDR3 protein: CASSSLRGRNYGYTF
J gene: TRBJ1-2
V gene: TRBV28
D gene: TRBD1
clone size: .

CDR3 DNA: TGCAGTGCTAGTGTTTTGCAGGGCGGCGAGCAGTACTTC
CDR3 protein: CSASVLQGGEQYF
J gene: TRBJ2-7
V gene: TRBV20-1
D gene: .
clone size: few

CDR3 DNA: TGCGCCAGCAGCTCGGGACAGAGCACAGATACGCAGTATTTT
CDR3 protein: CASSSGQSTDTQYF
J gene: TRBJ2-3
V gene: TRBV5-1
D gene: TRBD1
clone size: few

CDR3 DNA: TGTGCCAGCCTTTCGGGCGGAGCGGGAGGGTATTTTGAGCAGTTCTTC
CDR3 protein: CASLSGGAGGYFEQFF
J gene: TRBJ2-1
V gene: TRBV28
D gene: TRBD2
clone size: .

CDR3 DNA: TGTGCCAGCAGACAGCACGGGTTCACCTTCAATGAGCAGTTCTTC
CDR3 protein: CASRQHGFTFNEQFF
J gene: TRBJ2-1
V gene: TRBV7-2
D gene: .
clone size: few